This paragraph reports one T cell receptor beta chain. The CDR3 covers 16 residues. V shed 4 bases and J 0 bases; nucleotides not matched to a gene: 6. CDR1 is SGHDN and CDR2 is FVKESK in the germline V gene. The table came from immunoSEQ multiplex PCR; TCRdb's copy has only in-frame clones and leaves some out. The table lists around 89,000 clones, over 85% of them singletons, with around 0.22% in the top ten. These data belong to a study of technical replicates of blood from a few donors. The sample comprised T cells isolated from PBMCs. The sequence was obtained from a human donor in good health. The V and J genes are TRBV14 and TRBJ1-2; 9 bases map to TRBD1. The CDR3 loop reads CASSRDRDPSNYGYTF. The CDR3, as DNA: TGTGCCAGCAGCCGGGACAGGGACCCGTCTAACTATGGCTACACCTTC. The full variable domain, rest sourced from reference TRBV14 and TRBJ1-2, is EAGVTQFPSHSVIEKGQTVTLRCDPISGHDNLYWYRRVMGKEIKFLLHFVKESKQDESGMPNNRFLAERTGGTYSTLKVQPAELEDSGVYFCASSRDRDPSNYGYTFGSGTRLTVV.